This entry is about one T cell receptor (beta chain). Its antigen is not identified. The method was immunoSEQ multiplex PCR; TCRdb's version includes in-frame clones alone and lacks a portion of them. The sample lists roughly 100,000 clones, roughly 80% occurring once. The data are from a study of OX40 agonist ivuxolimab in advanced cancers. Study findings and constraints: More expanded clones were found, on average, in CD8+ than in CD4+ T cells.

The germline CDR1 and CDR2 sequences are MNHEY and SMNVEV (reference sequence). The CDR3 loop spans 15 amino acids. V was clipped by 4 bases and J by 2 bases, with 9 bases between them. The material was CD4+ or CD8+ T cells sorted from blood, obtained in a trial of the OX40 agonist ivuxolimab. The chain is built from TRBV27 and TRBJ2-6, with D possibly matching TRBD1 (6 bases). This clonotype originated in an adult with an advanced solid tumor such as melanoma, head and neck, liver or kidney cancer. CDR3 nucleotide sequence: TGTGCCAGCAGTTCAGGGGTGGCTGGGGCCAACGTCCTGACTTTC. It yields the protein CASSSGVAGANVLTF. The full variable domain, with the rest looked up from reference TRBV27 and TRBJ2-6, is EAQVTQNPRYLITVTGKKLTVTCSQNMNHEYMSWYRQDPGLGLRQIYYSMNVEVTDKGDVPEGYKVSRKEKRNFPLILESPSPNQTSLYFCASSSGVAGANVLTFGAGSRLTVL.